These 21 T cell receptor beta chains originate from one sample sequenced in a study of neurological immune-mediated disorders. Stated time point: longitudinal time-point 2. TCRdb re-called the 5' RACE reads through MiXCR, storing one row per CDR3 protein. Among over 55,000 distinct CDR3 sequences listed, less than 10% were seen once. Source material: PBMCs. The receptors here all came from a man aged 30-40 years in good health.

J is TRBJ2-7 and V is TRBV6-5, with 7 bases matching TRBD1. Germline V lookup: CDR1 MNHEY, CDR2 SVGAGI. With 6 bases clipped from V and 3 bases from J, the junction kept 8 bases outside the gene matches. The CDR3 consists of 14 residues. CDR3 sequence (DNA): TGTGCCAGCAGACCCCGATGGGACAGCTACGAGCAGTACTTC. Translation gives CASRPRWDSYEQYF.

This clonotype was seen ten or more times. This sequence joins TRBV7-2 and TRBJ2-7; D gene ambiguous. Germline V lookup: CDR1 SGHTA, CDR2 FQGNSA. This CDR3 contains 14 residues. V was clipped by 2 bases and J by 4 bases, with 12 bases between them. The CDR3, as DNA: TGTGCCAGCAGCTTATTCCCAGGCCTTTACGAGCAGTACTTC. Residues: CASSLFPGLYEQYF.

This clonotype was picked up many times. The chain is built from TRBV9 and TRBJ2-3; perhaps TRBD2 as D (6 bases). There are 16 residues in the CDR3. V was cut by 4 bases and J by 0 bases, with 15 bases left in between. Germline V gene lookup returns CDR1 SGDLS and CDR2 YYNGEE. CDR3 residues: CASSLGTSSSTDTQYF. CDR3 DNA: TGTGCCAGCAGCCTCGGGACTTCTTCTAGCACAGATACGCAGTATTTT.

Ten or more counts support this clonotype. The V gene is TRBV20-1, the J gene TRBJ1-1; D gene uncertain. With 0 bases removed from V and 4 bases from J, the gap between germline ends came to 21 bases. Germline assignment: CDR1 DFQATT and CDR2 SNEGSKA (reference sequence). The CDR3 is 17 amino acids. DNA of the CDR3: TGCAGTGCTAGAGATTATTACGACCCCACTGGAGGCACTGAAGCTTTCTTT. It translates to CSARDYYDPTGGTEAFF.

This clonotype was seen many times. This rearrangement joins TRBV6-5 to TRBJ2-7; D may be TRBD1 (5 bases). CDR1 is MNHEY, CDR2 SVGAGI, per germline. The CDR3 contains 14 residues. Trimming stripped 5 bases from V and 7 bases from J, with 18 bases between. The CDR3 nucleotides read TGTGCCAGCAGTCTGGGGCGAAAATCCGGAGAGCAGTACTTC. Its protein is CASSLGRKSGEQYF.

The rearrangement joins TRBV20-1 to TRBJ1-1; no firm D call. The CDR3 is 12 residues long. Germline V gene lookup returns CDR1 DFQATT and CDR2 SNEGSKA (reference sequence). V lost 6 bases to trimming and J lost 1 base, with 9 bases between them. The CDR3 coding sequence is TGCAGTGCCAGACGTCAGAACACTGAAGCTTTCTTT. Protein: CSARRQNTEAFF.

This clonotype came up many times. The chain carries TRBV5-1 and TRBJ1-1; D is unresolved. The germline gives CDR1 SGHRS, CDR2 YFSETQ. The ends were cut back, 0 bases at V and 1 base at J, with 13 bases in the middle. The CDR3 runs to 16 residues. This CDR3 reads CASSLASGFSNTEAFF. The DNA of the CDR3 is TGCGCCAGCAGCTTGGCGAGTGGTTTTTCGAACACTGAAGCTTTCTTT.

This clonotype was recorded at least ten times. The chain joins TRBV5-6 to TRBJ2-1, with D perhaps TRBD1 (5 bases). CDR1 is SGHDT and CDR2 is YYEEEE in the germline V gene. With 6 bases removed from V and 9 bases from J, the gap between germline ends came to 22 bases. The length of the CDR3 is 15 residues. CDR3 nucleotide sequence: TGTGCCAGCACCTTTGCGGACAAAGAGGAGACTGAGCAGTTCTTC. Translating gives CASTFADKEETEQFF.

This clonotype appeared many times. The V gene is TRBV15, the J gene TRBJ2-1; 9 bases align to TRBD2. The CDR3 is made up of 16 amino acids. Trimming took 5 bases from V and 0 from J; bases not matched to a gene: 5. Per the germline V gene, CDR1 is LNHNV and CDR2 is YYDKDF (reference sequence). CDR3: CATSRLAASSYNEQFF. Written as DNA, the CDR3 is TGTGCCACCAGCCGACTAGCGGCCAGCTCCTACAATGAGCAGTTCTTC.

There are many counts of this clonotype. V usage is TRBV28 and J usage is TRBJ1-2, with a tentative D call TRBD1 (6 bases). The germline V gene encodes CDR1 MDHEN and CDR2 SYDVKM. The CDR3 contains 14 residues. The V and J ends lost 2 bases and 1 base respectively, with 8 bases between them. The CDR3 DNA reads TGTGCCAGCAGTTTAACAGGGCTTAACTATGGCTACACCTTC. As protein: CASSLTGLNYGYTF.

This clonotype appeared once. A much larger clone is a single base away; this may be a read error. The V gene is TRBV5-1, the J gene TRBJ2-5; tentatively, D is TRBD1 (7 bases). Trimming took 4 bases from V and 2 from J, leaving 12 bases between them. The V gene's germline CDR1 is SGHRS and CDR2 YFSETQ. CDR3 length equals 14 residues. CDR3 DNA: TGCGCCAGCAGCACACAGGGGAGGCAAGAGACCCAGTACTTC. Amino acid sequence: CASSTQGRQETQYF.

This clonotype was found many times. J is TRBJ1-2 and V is TRBV29-1, with unresolved D. Germline CDR1 and CDR2: SQVTM and ANQGSEA. Between the trimmed V and J ends, which lost 8 bases and 3 bases, there was a span of 10 bases. There are 11 residues in the CDR3. In DNA form, the CDR3 reads TGCAGCTACCGGGCAGACTATGGCTACACCTTC. This gives the protein CSYRADYGYTF.

About this clonotype: Since no conserved phenylalanine or tryptophan closes the CDR3, a read error is the likely cause. The rearrangement uses TRBV5-8 and TRBJ1-1; D uncertain. Germline-derived CDR1 and CDR2 are SGHTS and YDEGEE. This CDR3 comprises 14 residues. V lost 2 bases and J 1 base, leaving 9 bases between the germline ends. In nucleotides, the CDR3 is TGTGCCAGCAGCTTTCTAATAGAGAACACTGAAGCTTTCTAT. It specifies CASSFLIENTEAFY.

A note on this clonotype: Possible read error: a much larger clone is one base away. This chain uses TRBV2 with TRBJ2-1; 9 nucleotides match TRBD2. The ends lost 6 bases at V and 10 bases at J; junction bases unmatched: 10. Germline assignment: CDR1 SNHLY and CDR2 FYNNEI. The CDR3 is made up of 14 amino acids. The CDR3 here is CASRGLAGMTEQFF. The CDR3, as DNA: TGTGCCAGCAGAGGTCTAGCGGGGATGACGGAGCAGTTCTTC.

This clonotype occurred many times. The genes are TRBV20-1 and TRBJ2-5; 7 nucleotides agree with TRBD1. Germline loops: CDR1 DFQATT, CDR2 SNEGSKA (reference sequence). This CDR3 has 15 amino acids. Trimming at V came to 0 bases and at J to 5 bases, leaving 9 bases not matched to a gene. The CDR3 is CSARDSAEDRETQYF. The CDR3 DNA follows: TGCAGTGCTAGAGATTCAGCGGAGGACAGGGAGACCCAGTACTTC.

This clonotype was found many times. The rearrangement links TRBV9 to TRBJ2-1; D unresolved. Trimming removed 1 base at V and 10 bases at J, with 9 bases between. There are 12 residues in the CDR3. Germline V gene data show CDR1 as SGDLS and CDR2 as YYNGEE. CDR3 sequence reads: CASSVLVGEQFF. The CDR3 DNA follows: TGTGCCAGCAGCGTATTAGTTGGGGAGCAGTTCTTC.

Ten or more counts support this clonotype. The V and J genes are TRBV20-1 and TRBJ1-5, with a tentative D call TRBD1 (5 bases). V lost 6 bases to trimming and J lost 5 bases, with 11 bases between them. The CDR3 is 12 amino acids. CDR1 and CDR2 (germline): DFQATT, SNEGSKA (reference sequence). CDR3 bases: TGCAGTGCGGGGGACCGGCATCAGCCCCAGCATTTT. This translates into CSAGDRHQPQHF.

This clonotype was seen many times. CDR3 protein: CASSEGSDEQFF. The CDR3 DNA reads as TGTGCCAGCAGCGAGGGGAGCGATGAGCAGTTCTTC. The V gene is TRBV12-3 or TRBV12-4, the J gene TRBJ2-1; D possibly uses TRBD1 or TRBD2 (5 bases each). CDR3 length equals 12 residues. V lost 6 bases, J lost 8 bases, and 11 bases lay in between.

This clonotype was detected many times. The gene calls are TRBV20-1 and TRBJ2-3; D call uncertain. This CDR3 is built from 11 residues. Germline V CDR1 and CDR2: DFQATT, SNEGSKA (reference sequence). Trimming cost V 1 base and J 3 bases, with 2 bases left between them. DNA of the CDR3: TGCAGTGCTAGAGCTACAGATACGCAGTATTTT. It translates to CSARATDTQYF.

This clonotype was recorded at least ten times. This chain links TRBV19 with TRBJ2-7, with a weak D call TRBD2 (5 bases). The CDR3 is 13 amino acids. Germline CDR1 reads LNHDA; CDR2 reads SQIVND (reference sequence). Trimming left V 6 bases short and J 0 bases short, with 9 bases between. CDR3 region: CASSPRDSYEQYF. The DNA of the CDR3 is TGTGCCAGTAGCCCCCGGGACTCCTACGAGCAGTACTTC.

In this sample, this clonotype turned up many times. The V gene is TRBV5-1, the J gene TRBJ2-1; D may be TRBD1 or TRBD2 (6 bases each). Germline lookup yields CDR1 SGHRS and CDR2 YFSETQ. The CDR3 has 15 amino acids. V lost 7 bases, J lost 0 bases, and 14 bases lay in between. The CDR3 DNA follows: TGCGCCAGCGGCCTTAGGGGGGCCTCCTACAATGAGCAGTTCTTC. Its protein product is CASGLRGASYNEQFF.